This T cell receptor beta chain was retrieved from a study of CD8 T cells in Susac syndrome. Broader study findings: Susac CD8+ cells expanded clonally the most in TEMRA cells and in active patients.

The CDR3 extends over 13 amino acids. Germline V lookup: CDR1 GTSNPN, CDR2 SVGIG (reference sequence). The J segment lost 4 bases and the V segment lost 4 bases, leaving 6 bases of the junction unmatched. The RNA input was roughly 0.45 to 1 ug, and it was reverse transcribed with random hexamers. Each CDR3 protein gets one entry after TCRdb re-called the immunoSEQ multiplex PCR reads with MiXCR. The sample has about 76,000 distinct CDR3 sequences, 80% to 95% seen once. TCR beta from blood CD8+ and CD4+ T cells was sequenced. The patients with Susac syndrome were individuals who fulfilled the recently defined diagnostic criteria for disease that was either definite or probable. TEMRA cells were FACS-enriched and CD8+ and CD4+ T cells negatively isolated. Note on this clonotype: What it recognizes is unknown.

The chain carries TRBV30 and TRBJ1-1; the match to TRBD1 covers 7 bases. This TCR came from a human donor with Susac syndrome. Sample: CD8+ T cells from PBMCs. In DNA form, the CDR3 reads TGTGCCTGGAATGCACAGGGGAGCACTGAAGCTTTCTTT. This encodes CAWNAQGSTEAFF.